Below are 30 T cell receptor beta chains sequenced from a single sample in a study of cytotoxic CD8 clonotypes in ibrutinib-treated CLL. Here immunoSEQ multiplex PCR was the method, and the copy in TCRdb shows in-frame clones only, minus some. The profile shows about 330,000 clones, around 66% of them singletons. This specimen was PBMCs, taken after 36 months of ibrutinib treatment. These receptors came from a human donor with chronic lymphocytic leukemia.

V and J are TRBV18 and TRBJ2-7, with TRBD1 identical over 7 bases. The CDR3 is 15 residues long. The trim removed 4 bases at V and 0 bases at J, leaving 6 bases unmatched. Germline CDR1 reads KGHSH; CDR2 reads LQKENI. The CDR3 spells CASSLDRVRSYEQYF. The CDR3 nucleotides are TGTGCCAGCTCACTCGACAGGGTGCGCTCCTACGAGCAGTACTTC.

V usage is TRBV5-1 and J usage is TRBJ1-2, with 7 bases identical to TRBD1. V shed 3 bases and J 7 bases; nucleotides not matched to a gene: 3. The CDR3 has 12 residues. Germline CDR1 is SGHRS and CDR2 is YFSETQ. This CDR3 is CASSYRGGGYTF. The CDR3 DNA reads TGCGCCAGCAGCTACAGGGGCGGTGGCTACACCTTC. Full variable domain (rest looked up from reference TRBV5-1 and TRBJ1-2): KAGVTQTPRYLIKTRGQQVTLSCSPISGHRSVSWYQQTPGQGLQFLFEYFSETQRNKGNFPGRFSGRQFSNSRSEMNVSTLELGDSALYLCASSYRGGGYTFGSGTRLTVV.

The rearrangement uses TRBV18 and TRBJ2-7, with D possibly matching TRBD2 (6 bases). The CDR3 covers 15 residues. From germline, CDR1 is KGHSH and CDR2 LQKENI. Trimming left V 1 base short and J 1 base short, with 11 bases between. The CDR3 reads CASSPRAGNSYEQYF. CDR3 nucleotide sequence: TGTGCCAGCTCACCACGTGCGGGGAATTCCTACGAGCAGTACTTC.

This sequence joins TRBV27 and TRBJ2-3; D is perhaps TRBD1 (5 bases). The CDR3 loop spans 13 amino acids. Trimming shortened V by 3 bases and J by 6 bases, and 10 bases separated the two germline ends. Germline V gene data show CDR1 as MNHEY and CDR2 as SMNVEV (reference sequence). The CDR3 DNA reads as TGTGCCAGCAGTTTCAGGGTTGCGGATACGCAGTATTTT. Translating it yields CASSFRVADTQYF.

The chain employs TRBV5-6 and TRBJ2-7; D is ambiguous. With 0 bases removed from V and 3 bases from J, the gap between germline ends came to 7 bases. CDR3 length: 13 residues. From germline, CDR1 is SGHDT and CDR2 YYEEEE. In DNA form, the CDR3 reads TGTGCCAGCAGCTTGGCGGCCGGCTACGAGCAGTACTTC. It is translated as CASSLAAGYEQYF.

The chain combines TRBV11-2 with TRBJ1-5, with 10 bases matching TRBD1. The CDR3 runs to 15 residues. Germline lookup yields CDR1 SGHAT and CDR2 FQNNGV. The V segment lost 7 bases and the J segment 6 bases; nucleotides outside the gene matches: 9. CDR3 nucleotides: TGTGCCAGCAACCTGGGACAGGGGATCATTCAGCCCCAGCATTTT. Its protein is CASNLGQGIIQPQHF.

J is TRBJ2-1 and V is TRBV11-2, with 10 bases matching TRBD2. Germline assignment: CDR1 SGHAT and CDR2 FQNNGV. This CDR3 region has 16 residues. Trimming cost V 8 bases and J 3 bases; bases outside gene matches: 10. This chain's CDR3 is CASGGFLAGVYNEQFF. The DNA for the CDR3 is TGTGCCAGCGGAGGGTTCCTAGCGGGGGTCTACAATGAGCAGTTCTTC.

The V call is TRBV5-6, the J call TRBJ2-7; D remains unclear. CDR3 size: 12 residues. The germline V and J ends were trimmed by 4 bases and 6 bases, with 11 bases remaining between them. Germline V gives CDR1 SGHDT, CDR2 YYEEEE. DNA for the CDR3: TGTGCCAGCAGCCCCGGCCCCCTCGAGCAGTACTTC. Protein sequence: CASSPGPLEQYF.

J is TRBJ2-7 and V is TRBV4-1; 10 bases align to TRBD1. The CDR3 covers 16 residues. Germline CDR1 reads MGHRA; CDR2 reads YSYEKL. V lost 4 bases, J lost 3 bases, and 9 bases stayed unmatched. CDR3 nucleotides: TGCGCCAGCAGCCCATACCGGGACAGGGGATACTACGAGCAGTACTTC. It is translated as CASSPYRDRGYYEQYF.

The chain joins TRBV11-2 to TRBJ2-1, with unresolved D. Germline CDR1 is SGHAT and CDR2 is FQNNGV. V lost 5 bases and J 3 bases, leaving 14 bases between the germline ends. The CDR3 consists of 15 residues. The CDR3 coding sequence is TGTGCCAGCAGCGTTGGTAGGGTACACTACAATGAGCAGTTCTTC. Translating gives CASSVGRVHYNEQFF.

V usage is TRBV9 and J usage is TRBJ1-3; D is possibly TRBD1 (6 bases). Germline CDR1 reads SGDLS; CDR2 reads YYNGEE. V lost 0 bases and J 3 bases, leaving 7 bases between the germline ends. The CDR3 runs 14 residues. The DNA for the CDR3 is TGTGCCAGCAGCGTAGGGGGGCTTGGAAACACCATATATTTT. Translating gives CASSVGGLGNTIYF.

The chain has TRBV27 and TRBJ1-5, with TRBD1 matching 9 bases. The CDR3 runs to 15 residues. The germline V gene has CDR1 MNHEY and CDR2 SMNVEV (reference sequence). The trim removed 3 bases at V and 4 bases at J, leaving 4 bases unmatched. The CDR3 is CASSFRTGANQPQHF. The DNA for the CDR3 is TGTGCCAGCAGTTTCCGGACAGGGGCGAATCAGCCCCAGCATTTT.

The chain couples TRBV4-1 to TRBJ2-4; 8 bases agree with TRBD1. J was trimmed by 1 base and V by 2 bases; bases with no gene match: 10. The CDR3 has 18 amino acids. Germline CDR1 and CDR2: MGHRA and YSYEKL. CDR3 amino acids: CASSQLKQGGLAKNIQYF. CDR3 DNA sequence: TGCGCCAGCAGCCAATTAAAACAGGGGGGTTTGGCCAAAAACATTCAGTACTTC.

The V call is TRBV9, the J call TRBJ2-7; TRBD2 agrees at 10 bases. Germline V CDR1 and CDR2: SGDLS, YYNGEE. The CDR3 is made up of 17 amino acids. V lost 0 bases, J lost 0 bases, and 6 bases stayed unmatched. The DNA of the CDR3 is TGTGCCAGCAGCGTAGGACTAGCGGGTTTTCCCTCCTACGAGCAGTACTTC. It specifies CASSVGLAGFPSYEQYF. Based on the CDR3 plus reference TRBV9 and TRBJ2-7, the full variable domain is DSGVTQTPKHLITATGQRVTLRCSPRSGDLSVYWYQQSLDQGLQFLIQYYNGEERAKGNILERFSAQQFPDLHSELNLSSLELGDSALYFCASSVGLAGFPSYEQYFGPGTRLTVT.

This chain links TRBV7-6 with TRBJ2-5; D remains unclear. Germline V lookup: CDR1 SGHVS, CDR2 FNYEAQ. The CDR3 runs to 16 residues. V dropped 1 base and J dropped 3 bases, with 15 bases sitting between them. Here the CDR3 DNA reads TGTGCCAGCAGCTTAGAGGCCCACCCCGCGGAAGAGACCCAGTACTTC. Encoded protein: CASSLEAHPAEETQYF. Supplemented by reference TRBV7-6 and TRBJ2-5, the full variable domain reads GAGVSQSPRYKVTKRGQDVALRCDPISGHVSLYWYRQALGQGPEFLTYFNYEAQQDKSGLPNDRFSAERPEGSISTLTIQRTEQRDSAMYRCASSLEAHPAEETQYFGPGTRLLVL.

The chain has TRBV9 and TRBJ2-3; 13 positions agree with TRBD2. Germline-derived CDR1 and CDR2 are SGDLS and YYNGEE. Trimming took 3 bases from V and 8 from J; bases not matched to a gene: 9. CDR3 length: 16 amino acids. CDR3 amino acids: CASSERGLAGVGTQYF. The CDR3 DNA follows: TGTGCCAGCAGCGAACGAGGACTAGCGGGAGTCGGTACGCAGTATTTT.

DNA for the CDR3: TGTGCCATCAGTGAGCCACTAGCGGGAAGCTACGAGCAGTACTTC. Encoded protein: CAISEPLAGSYEQYF. The chain recombines TRBV10-3 with TRBJ2-7; 10 bases are shared with TRBD2. The CDR3 totals 15 residues. V shed 2 bases and J 3 bases; nucleotides not matched to a gene: 4. The germline CDR1 and CDR2 sequences are ENHRY and SYGVKD.

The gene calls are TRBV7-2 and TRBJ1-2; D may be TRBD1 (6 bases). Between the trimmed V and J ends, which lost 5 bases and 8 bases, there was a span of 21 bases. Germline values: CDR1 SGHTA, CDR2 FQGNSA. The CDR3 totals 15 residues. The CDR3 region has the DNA TGTGCCAGCAGCGCAACATTACAGGGTTCGGTCGGCTACACCTTC. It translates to CASSATLQGSVGYTF.

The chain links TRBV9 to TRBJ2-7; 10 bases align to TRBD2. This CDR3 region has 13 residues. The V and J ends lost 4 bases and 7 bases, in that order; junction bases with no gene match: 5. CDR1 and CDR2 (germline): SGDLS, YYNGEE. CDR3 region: CASSSSGSYEQYF. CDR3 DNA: TGTGCCAGCAGCTCTAGCGGGAGTTATGAGCAGTACTTC.

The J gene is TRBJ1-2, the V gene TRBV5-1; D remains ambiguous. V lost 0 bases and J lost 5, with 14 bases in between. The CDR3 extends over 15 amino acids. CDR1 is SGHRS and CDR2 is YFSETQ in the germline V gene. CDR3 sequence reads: CASSLGGALGYGYTF. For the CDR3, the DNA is TGCGCCAGCAGCTTGGGTGGAGCCCTAGGGTATGGCTACACCTTC.

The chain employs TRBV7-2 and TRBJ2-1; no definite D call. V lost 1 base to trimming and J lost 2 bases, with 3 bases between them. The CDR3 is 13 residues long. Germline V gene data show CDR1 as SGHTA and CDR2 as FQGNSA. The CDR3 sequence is CASSLGTYNEQFF. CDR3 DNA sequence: TGTGCCAGCAGCTTAGGAACCTACAATGAGCAGTTCTTC.

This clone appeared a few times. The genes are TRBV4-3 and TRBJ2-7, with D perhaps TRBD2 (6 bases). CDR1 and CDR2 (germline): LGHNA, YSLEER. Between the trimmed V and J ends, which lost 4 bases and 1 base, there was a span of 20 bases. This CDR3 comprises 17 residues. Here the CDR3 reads CASSPYSGSAYSYEQYF. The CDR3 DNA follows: TGCGCCAGCAGCCCCTATTCCGGGAGCGCGTATTCCTACGAGCAGTACTTC.

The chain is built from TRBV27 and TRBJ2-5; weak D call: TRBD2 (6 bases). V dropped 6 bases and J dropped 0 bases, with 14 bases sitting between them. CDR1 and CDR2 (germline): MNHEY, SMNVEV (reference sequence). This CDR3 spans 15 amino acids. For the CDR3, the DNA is TGTGCCAGCAGGGGATGGCGCGGGAACCAAGAGACCCAGTACTTC. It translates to CASRGWRGNQETQYF.

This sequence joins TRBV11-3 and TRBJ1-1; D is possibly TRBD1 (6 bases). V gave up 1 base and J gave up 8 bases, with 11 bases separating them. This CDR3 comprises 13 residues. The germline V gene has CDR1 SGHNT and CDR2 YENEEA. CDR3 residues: CASSLVWTAEAFF. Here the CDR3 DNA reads TGTGCCAGCAGCTTAGTTTGGACAGCCGAAGCTTTCTTT.

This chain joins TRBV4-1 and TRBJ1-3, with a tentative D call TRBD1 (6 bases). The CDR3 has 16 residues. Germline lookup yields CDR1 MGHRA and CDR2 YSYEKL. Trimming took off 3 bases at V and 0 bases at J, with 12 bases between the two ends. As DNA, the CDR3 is TGCGCCAGCAGCCACTTGGGCAGGGGCTCTGGAAACACCATATATTTT. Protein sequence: CASSHLGRGSGNTIYF.

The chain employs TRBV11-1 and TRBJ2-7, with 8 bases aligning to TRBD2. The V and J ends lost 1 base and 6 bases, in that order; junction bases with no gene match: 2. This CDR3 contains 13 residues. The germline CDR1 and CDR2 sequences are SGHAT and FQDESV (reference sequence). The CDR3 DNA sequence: TGTGCCAGCAGCTTAGGGACTAGCTTCGAGCAGTACTTC. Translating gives CASSLGTSFEQYF.

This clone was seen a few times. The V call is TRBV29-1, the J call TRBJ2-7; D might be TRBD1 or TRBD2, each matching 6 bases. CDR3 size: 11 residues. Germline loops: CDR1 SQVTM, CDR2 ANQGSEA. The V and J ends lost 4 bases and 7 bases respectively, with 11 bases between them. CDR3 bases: TGCAGCGTTGGAGGGGGGAGAGAGCAGTACTTC. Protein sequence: CSVGGGREQYF.

The CDR3 loop reads CATLQGANGYTF. CDR3 DNA: TGTGCCACCCTACAGGGGGCTAATGGCTACACCTTC. The rearrangement joins TRBV28 to TRBJ1-2, with 9 bases matching TRBD1. V gave up 10 bases and J gave up 6 bases; unmatched junction bases: 6. In germline, CDR1 is MDHEN, CDR2 SYDVKM. This CDR3 has 12 residues.

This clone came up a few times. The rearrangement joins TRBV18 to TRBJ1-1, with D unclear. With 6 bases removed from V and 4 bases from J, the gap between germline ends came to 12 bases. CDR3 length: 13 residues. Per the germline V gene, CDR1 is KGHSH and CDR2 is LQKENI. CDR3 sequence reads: CASSPVQVTEAFF. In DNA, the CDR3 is TGTGCCAGCTCTCCCGTTCAGGTCACTGAAGCTTTCTTT. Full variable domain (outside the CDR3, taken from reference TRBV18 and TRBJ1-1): NAGVMQNPRHLVRRRGQEARLRCSPMKGHSHVYWYRQLPEEGLKFMVYLQKENIIDESGMPKERFSAEFPKEGPSILRIQQVVRGDSAAYFCASSPVQVTEAFFGQGTRLTVV.

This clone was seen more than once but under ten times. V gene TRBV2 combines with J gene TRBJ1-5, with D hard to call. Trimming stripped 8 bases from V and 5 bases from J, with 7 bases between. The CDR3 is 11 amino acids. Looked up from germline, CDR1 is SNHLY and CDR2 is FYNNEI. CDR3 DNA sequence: TGTGCCAGCGGAACCTATCAGCCCCAGCATTTT. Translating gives CASGTYQPQHF.